Following are 23 T cell receptor beta chains from one sample sequenced in a study of blood T cell repertoires in COVID-19. This table comes from immunoSEQ multiplex PCR, and its TCRdb copy is limited to in-frame clones, with some not included. The table has around 140,000 clones, about 87% seen once. Sequences were obtained from peripheral blood. The receptors were sampled from a man in his sixties with active or convalescent COVID-19.

V usage is TRBV6-6 and J usage is TRBJ2-7, with D maybe TRBD1 (6 bases). The germline CDR1 and CDR2 sequences are MNHNY and SVGAGI (reference sequence). V shed 0 bases and J shed 3 bases, with 9 bases lying between them. The CDR3 length is 14 residues. The CDR3 reads CASSYSGTLYEQYF. CDR3 sequence (DNA): TGTGCCAGCAGTTACTCCGGGACACTCTACGAGCAGTACTTC.

The V and J genes are TRBV29-1 and TRBJ1-5, with 7 bases matching TRBD1. Per germline, CDR1 SQVTM and CDR2 ANQGSEA. The ends lost 3 bases at V and 3 bases at J; junction bases unmatched: 8. The CDR3 spans 15 residues. CDR3: CSVDMEGADNQPQHF. The CDR3 DNA is TGCAGCGTTGACATGGAGGGGGCTGACAATCAGCCCCAGCATTTT. Using reference TRBV29-1 and TRBJ1-5 for the parts outside the CDR3, the full variable domain is SAVISQKPSRDICQRGTSLTIQCQVDSQVTMMFWYRQQPGQSLTLIATANQGSEATYESGFVIDKFPISRPNLTFSTLTVSNMSPEDSSIYLCSVDMEGADNQPQHFGDGTRLSIL.

The chain joins TRBV3-1 (or the pseudogene TRBV3-2) to TRBJ2-1; no definite D call. The germline CDR1 and CDR2 sequences are LGHDT and YNNKEL (reference sequence). The germline V and J ends were trimmed by 5 bases and 5 bases, with 7 bases remaining between them. CDR3 length equals 12 residues. This CDR3 reads CASSRLNNEQFF. The CDR3 DNA is TGTGCCAGCAGCAGACTGAACAATGAGCAGTTCTTC.

This clone was detected only a few times. The genes are TRBV4-3 and TRBJ2-1, with 9 bases fitting TRBD2. Trimming took 0 bases from V and 2 from J; bases not matched to a gene: 14. This CDR3 region has 20 residues. Germline V gives CDR1 LGHNA, CDR2 YSLEER. The CDR3 sequence: CASSQDWWTSAQGTYNEQFF. In nucleotides, the CDR3 is TGCGCCAGCAGCCAAGATTGGTGGACTAGCGCCCAGGGCACCTACAATGAGCAGTTCTTC.

V is TRBV6-5 and J is TRBJ2-3; 7 bases map to TRBD2. CDR3 length: 15 amino acids. CDR1 is MNHEY and CDR2 is SVGAGI in the germline V gene. J gave up 0 bases and V 6 bases, and 6 bases lay outside the gene matches. This CDR3 reads CASRRASGSTDTQYF. CDR3 sequence (DNA): TGTGCCAGCAGGAGGGCTAGCGGAAGCACAGATACGCAGTATTTT.

V and J are TRBV6-5 and TRBJ1-1; 7 bases agree with TRBD1. Germline CDR1 and CDR2: MNHEY and SVGAGI. The CDR3 is 15 residues long. The V segment lost 7 bases and the J segment 1 base; nucleotides outside the gene matches: 9. CDR3 coding DNA: TGTGCCAGCATCCACCGGGACAGAGGGAACACTGAAGCTTTCTTT. Translating it yields CASIHRDRGNTEAFF.

This rearrangement joins TRBV28 to TRBJ2-5, with D uncertain. The V gene lost 5 bases and the J gene lost 5 bases, with 9 bases spanning the gap. There are 12 residues in the CDR3. CDR1 is MDHEN, CDR2 SYDVKM, per germline. In DNA, the CDR3 is TGTGCCAGCAGTGTAGGAGTCGAGACCCAGTACTTC. This encodes CASSVGVETQYF.

In its sample, this clone was seen a few times. The chain joins TRBV7-6 to TRBJ2-7; 7 nucleotides align to TRBD1. CDR3 size: 16 residues. CDR1 SGHVS and CDR2 FNYEAQ come from the germline V gene. V lost 5 bases and J lost 5; bases outside the gene matches: 15. The DNA for the CDR3 is TGTGCCAGCAGCCAAACCTACAGGGGAACGGGCCACGAGCAGTACTTC. Residues: CASSQTYRGTGHEQYF. Full variable domain (outside the CDR3, taken from reference TRBV7-6 and TRBJ2-7): GAGVSQSPRYKVTKRGQDVALRCDPISGHVSLYWYRQALGQGPEFLTYFNYEAQQDKSGLPNDRFSAERPEGSISTLTIQRTEQRDSAMYRCASSQTYRGTGHEQYFGPGTRLTVT.

This clone has just one count. The rearrangement links TRBV10-2 to TRBJ2-1; TRBD2 matches 7 bases. V trimming: 8 bases; J trimming: 12 bases; junction bases outside the gene matches: 7. Looked up from germline, CDR1 is WSHSY and CDR2 is SAAADI. CDR3 size: 11 residues. The chain's CDR3 is CASELGGRQFF. The CDR3 nucleotides are TGCGCCAGCGAGCTGGGGGGGAGGCAGTTCTTC.

The V call is TRBV19, the J call TRBJ1-4; D call uncertain. Trimming cost V 3 bases and J 6 bases, with 11 bases left between them. The CDR3 runs 14 residues. CDR1 and CDR2 (germline): LNHDA, SQIVND (reference sequence). The CDR3 loop reads CASSMLGRDEKLFF. CDR3 nucleotide sequence: TGTGCCAGTAGTATGCTCGGGAGGGATGAAAAACTGTTTTTT.

This clone was counted between two and nine times. J is TRBJ2-1 and V is TRBV9; TRBD2 agrees at 10 bases. This CDR3 comprises 15 residues. Germline V gene sequence: CDR1 SGDLS, CDR2 YYNGEE. With V trimmed by 0 bases and J by 4 bases, 1 base remained unmatched. CDR3 sequence: CASSVVAGGYNEQFF. The CDR3 DNA reads as TGTGCCAGCAGCGTAGTAGCGGGAGGATACAATGAGCAGTTCTTC.

This chain uses TRBV5-1 with TRBJ2-7; tentative D call: TRBD2 (5 bases). The ends were cut back, 7 bases at V and 4 bases at J, with 9 bases in the middle. Germline V gives CDR1 SGHRS, CDR2 YFSETQ. CDR3 length: 11 residues. The CDR3 spells CASQGRYEQYF. CDR3 nucleotides: TGCGCCAGCCAAGGGAGATACGAGCAGTACTTC.

V usage is TRBV5-1 and J usage is TRBJ1-3; D possibly corresponds to TRBD1 (6 bases). CDR1 and CDR2 from the germline V gene are SGHRS and YFSETQ. This CDR3 is 15 amino acids long. The ends were cut back, 4 bases at V and 0 bases at J, with 11 bases in the middle. CDR3 bases: TGCGCCAGCAGCCAAGGGGGTGGCTCTGGAAACACCATATATTTT. Protein: CASSQGGGSGNTIYF.

V and J are TRBV6-2 or TRBV6-3 and TRBJ1-1, with TRBD1 matching 9 bases. Germline V gives CDR1 MNHEY, CDR2 SVGEGT. V trimming: 5 bases; J trimming: 11 bases; junction bases outside the gene matches: 6. CDR3 size: 12 residues. CDR3 region: CASSQNRGLAFF. In DNA, the CDR3 is TGTGCCAGCAGTCAAAACAGGGGGCTGGCTTTCTTT.

This sequence joins TRBV7-2 and TRBJ2-7, with 14 bases lining up with TRBD2. Germline lookup yields CDR1 SGHTA and CDR2 FQGNSA. This CDR3 contains 19 residues. The V segment lost 5 bases and the J segment 6 bases; nucleotides outside the gene matches: 18. CDR3 protein: CASSPRDRGLAGVVPEQYF. CDR3 coding DNA: TGTGCCAGCAGCCCCCGGGACAGGGGACTAGCGGGAGTTGTACCCGAGCAGTACTTC. Full variable domain (rest looked up from reference TRBV7-2 and TRBJ2-7): GAGVSQSPSNKVTEKGKDVELRCDPISGHTALYWYRQSLGQGLEFLIYFQGNSAPDKSGLPSDRFSAERTGGSVSTLTIQRTQQEDSAVYLCASSPRDRGLAGVVPEQYFGPGTRLTVT.

The rearrangement uses TRBV24-1 and TRBJ2-1; 9 positions match TRBD2. The CDR3 loop spans 15 amino acids. CDR1 and CDR2 (germline): KGHDR, SFDVKD. With V trimmed by 0 bases and J by 9 bases, 5 bases remained unmatched. The CDR3 sequence: CATSDLRGGRGEQFF. The CDR3 coding sequence is TGTGCCACCAGTGATTTGCGTGGCGGGAGGGGTGAGCAGTTCTTC.

Comments on this clone: Other DNA sequences in the same sample also yield this CDR3. The genes are TRBV5-1 and TRBJ2-3; 8 bases fit TRBD2. Germline lookup yields CDR1 SGHRS and CDR2 YFSETQ. The CDR3 runs to 15 residues. Losses at the gene ends were 2 bases for V and 3 bases for J; bases not matched to a gene: 5. The DNA for the CDR3 is TGCGCCAGCAGCTTAGCGGGAGTGGGAACAGATACGCAGTATTTT. Its translation is CASSLAGVGTDTQYF.

The chain combines TRBV6-6 with TRBJ2-7, with 8 bases fitting TRBD1. This CDR3 is built from 13 residues. CDR1 is MNHNY and CDR2 is SVGAGI in the germline V gene (reference sequence). V lost 4 bases, J lost 4 bases, and 3 bases stayed unmatched. The CDR3 region has the DNA TGTGCCAGCAGTTCAGGGGGCGTTTACGAGCAGTACTTC. Translation gives CASSSGGVYEQYF.

The chain combines TRBV18 with TRBJ1-4; D ambiguous. Trimming removed 1 base at V and 1 base at J, with 7 bases between. Germline V CDR1 and CDR2: KGHSH, LQKENI. The CDR3 is 15 residues long. CDR3 DNA: TGTGCCAGCTCACCACTGGCGGTAACTAATGAAAAACTGTTTTTT. Translated, it gives CASSPLAVTNEKLFF. Together with reference TRBV18 and TRBJ1-4, the CDR3 gives the full variable domain: NAGVMQNPRHLVRRRGQEARLRCSPMKGHSHVYWYRQLPEEGLKFMVYLQKENIIDESGMPKERFSAEFPKEGPSILRIQQVVRGDSAAYFCASSPLAVTNEKLFFGSGTQLSVL.

The V call is TRBV7-2, the J call TRBJ1-3, with D perhaps TRBD1 (6 bases). The germline V gene has CDR1 SGHTA and CDR2 FQGNSA. This CDR3 has 15 residues. V lost 5 bases and J 2 bases, leaving 13 bases between the germline ends. CDR3 amino acids: CASSPARQAGNTIYF. The CDR3 region has the DNA TGTGCCAGCAGCCCCGCCAGACAGGCTGGAAACACCATATATTTT.

V is TRBV4-1 and J is TRBJ1-2, with TRBD1 matching 7 bases. Per germline, CDR1 MGHRA and CDR2 YSYEKL. This CDR3 spans 15 amino acids. With V trimmed by 4 bases and J by 4 bases, 9 bases remained unmatched. As DNA, the CDR3 is TGCGCCAGCAGCCCTTCAGGGGGGATCGGCTATGGCTACACCTTC. Amino acids: CASSPSGGIGYGYTF.

This rearrangement joins TRBV21-1 to TRBJ1-5; the table names TRBD1, a call not compared with the DNA. TRBV21-1 is listed as a pseudogene. This CDR3 is built from 17 residues. The CDR3 sequence is CASSNAGTDHSNQPQHF. As DNA, the CDR3 is TGTGCCAGCAGCAACGCGGGGACAGACCATAGCAATCAGCCCCAGCATTTT.

The chain joins TRBV27 to TRBJ2-3; TRBD1 matches at 8 bases. The ends lost 5 bases at V and 14 bases at J; junction bases unmatched: 21. Per the germline V gene, CDR1 is MNHEY and CDR2 is SMNVEV (reference sequence). The CDR3 contains 16 residues. The CDR3: CASSPIAAGTGRWSYF. The CDR3 nucleotides read TGTGCCAGCAGTCCTATTGCCGCCGGGACAGGCAGGTGGTCGTATTTT.